These 26 T cell receptor beta chains were sequenced from one sample in a study of shared clonotypes between healthy human individuals. Assay: immunoSEQ multiplex PCR; the TCRdb copy retains only in-frame clones and omits some. The sample consists of roughly 1,800,000 clones, over 85% of them appearing once. As defined, naive CD8 cells were CD45RO-negative and positively selected for CCR7, with terminally differentiated effector memory CD45RA+ cells excluded. Sequencing input: naive CD8+ T cells sorted from blood. The origin of the receptors is a man aged 18 to 30 in good health.

The V and J genes are TRBV5-1 and TRBJ2-7; D is possibly TRBD1 (5 bases). In germline, CDR1 is SGHRS, CDR2 YFSETQ. Trimming took 5 bases from V and 13 from J, leaving 10 bases between them. CDR3 length: 9 residues. CDR3 sequence: CASRGDRYF. CDR3 coding DNA: TGCGCCAGCAGAGGTGACAGATACTTC.

The chain recombines TRBV27 with TRBJ2-1, with 8 positions matching TRBD2. Per germline, CDR1 MNHEY and CDR2 SMNVEV (reference sequence). V lost 9 bases, J lost 10 bases, and 17 bases stayed unmatched. The CDR3 extends over 15 amino acids. CDR3 in DNA: TGTGCCAGTCGACGGCCGGGACTAGGGGACGGCGAGCAGTTCTTC. This codes for CASRRPGLGDGEQFF.

The rearrangement links TRBV7-9 to TRBJ1-1; D gene ambiguous. Germline loops: CDR1 SEHNR, CDR2 FQNEAQ (reference sequence). The CDR3 loop spans 14 amino acids. V lost 2 bases and J lost 1, with 8 bases in between. CDR3 in DNA: TGTGCCAGCAGCTTAATCGATGGGAACACTGAAGCTTTCTTT. It specifies CASSLIDGNTEAFF.

CDR3 residues: CARTGLRDYEQYF. The CDR3 DNA sequence: TGTGCCAGGACGGGACTGAGGGACTACGAGCAGTACTTC. This rearrangement joins TRBV2 to TRBJ2-7; perhaps TRBD2 as D (6 bases). CDR1 is SNHLY, CDR2 FYNNEI, per germline. The CDR3 spans 13 residues. Trimming shortened V by 9 bases and J by 3 bases, and 15 bases separated the two germline ends.

V usage is TRBV6-6 and J usage is TRBJ2-2; TRBD2 matches at 8 bases. Per the germline V gene, CDR1 is MNHNY and CDR2 is SVGAGI (reference sequence). V lost 6 bases, J lost 0 bases, and 3 bases stayed unmatched. The CDR3 is 15 residues long. The CDR3 region has the DNA TGTGCCAGCAGCAGGACTAGCCCGAACACCGGGGAGCTGTTTTTT. Protein sequence: CASSRTSPNTGELFF.

With regard to this clone: Mismatch with germline at one junction end may stem from a read error. The chain employs TRBV7-7 and TRBJ2-5; 15 positions match TRBD2. This CDR3 contains 16 residues. The germline V gene has CDR1 SSHAT and CDR2 FNYEAQ (reference sequence). The CDR3 coding sequence is TGTGCTAGCAGCCCCGGACTAGCGGGAGGGCAAGAGACCCAGTACTTC. Translation gives CASSPGLAGGQETQYF. The whole variable domain, remainder taken from reference TRBV7-7 and TRBJ2-5, is GAGVSQSPRYKVTKRGQDVTLRCDPISSHATLYWYQQALGQGPEFLTYFNYEAQPDKSGLPSDRFSAERPEGSISTLTIQRTEQRDSAMYRCASSPGLAGGQETQYFGPGTRLLVL.

CDR3 region: CASSYRVGREKLFF. Here the CDR3 DNA reads TGTGCCAGCAGTTACCGGGTGGGGAGGGAAAAACTGTTTTTT. The chain has TRBV28 and TRBJ1-4; D gene unclear. The germline V and J ends were trimmed by 4 bases and 8 bases, with 14 bases remaining between them. CDR3 length: 14 amino acids. Germline V gene sequence: CDR1 MDHEN, CDR2 SYDVKM.

This clone appeared once. The chain recombines TRBV2 with TRBJ2-1; TRBD2 agrees at 9 bases. The germline gives CDR1 SNHLY, CDR2 FYNNEI. The junction had 10 bases not matched to a gene; V was cut back by 7 bases and J by 12 bases. This CDR3 is built from 13 residues. CDR3 in amino acids: CASIAGGPDWQFF. The CDR3 DNA sequence: TGTGCCAGCATCGCGGGAGGGCCGGATTGGCAGTTCTTC.

The gene calls are TRBV25-1 and TRBJ2-2; the D is unclear. The CDR3 sequence is 12 residues long. Per the germline V gene, CDR1 is MGHDK and CDR2 is SYGVNS. The germline V and J ends were trimmed by 2 bases and 7 bases, with 5 bases remaining between them. CDR3 loop: CASSEDDGELFF. The CDR3 region has the DNA TGTGCCAGCAGTGAAGACGACGGGGAGCTGTTTTTT. Variable domain in full (rest from reference TRBV25-1 and TRBJ2-2): EADIYQTPRYLVIGTGKKITLECSQTMGHDKMYWYQQDPGMELHLIHYSYGVNSTEKGDLSSESTVSRIRTEHFPLTLESARPSHTSQYLCASSEDDGELFFGEGSRLTVL.

This rearrangement joins TRBV27 to TRBJ2-7, with 10 bases matching TRBD1. V lost 2 bases and J lost 5; bases outside the gene matches: 0. This CDR3 has 13 residues. The germline V gene encodes CDR1 MNHEY and CDR2 SMNVEV (reference sequence). The CDR3 here is CASSLGTGDEQYF. In DNA form, the CDR3 reads TGTGCCAGCAGTTTAGGGACAGGGGACGAGCAGTACTTC.

This clone was detected only once. The chain couples TRBV19 to TRBJ2-7, with 12 bases that match TRBD2. The CDR3 is 15 residues long. The V and J ends lost 5 bases and 7 bases, in that order; junction bases with no gene match: 9. Germline assignment: CDR1 LNHDA and CDR2 SQIVND (reference sequence). The CDR3 DNA follows: TGTGCCAGTAGTCCCCGGACTAGCGGGACGGGGGAGCAGTACTTC. Its protein product is CASSPRTSGTGEQYF.

The chain combines TRBV25-1 with TRBJ2-1, with a tentative D call TRBD2 (6 bases). CDR1 MGHDK and CDR2 SYGVNS come from the germline V gene. The CDR3 totals 15 residues. The V end lost 8 bases, the J end lost 4 bases, and 18 bases lay between the germline ends. The CDR3 coding sequence is TGTGCCAGCGTGGGACGGGAGTACGGATACAATGAGCAGTTCTTC. Protein product: CASVGREYGYNEQFF. The complete variable domain, with remaining parts taken from reference TRBV25-1 and TRBJ2-1, reads EADIYQTPRYLVIGTGKKITLECSQTMGHDKMYWYQQDPGMELHLIHYSYGVNSTEKGDLSSESTVSRIRTEHFPLTLESARPSHTSQYLCASVGREYGYNEQFFGPGTRLTVL.

V and J are TRBV5-1 and TRBJ1-1; 7 bases match TRBD1. The CDR3 covers 16 residues. Trimming removed 3 bases from V and 2 bases from J; junction bases left unmatched: 10. Germline CDR1 and CDR2: SGHRS and YFSETQ. CDR3 in amino acids: CASSWPLGQDNTEAFF. CDR3 coding DNA: TGCGCCAGCAGCTGGCCCCTCGGACAGGACAACACTGAAGCTTTCTTT.

V gene TRBV7-9 combines with J gene TRBJ2-7; TRBD2 matches 11 bases. V lost 3 bases to trimming and J lost 4 bases; unmatched junction nucleotides: 8. The germline V gene has CDR1 SEHNR and CDR2 FQNEAQ (reference sequence). The length of the CDR3 is 16 residues. In DNA, the CDR3 is TGTGCCAGCAGCTTTGACCGGGCTAGCGGGGGGTACGAGCAGTACTTC. This gives the protein CASSFDRASGGYEQYF.

This clone was counted once. This chain links TRBV4-1 with TRBJ2-2, with D possibly being TRBD2 (6 bases). CDR3 size: 16 residues. The germline gives CDR1 MGHRA, CDR2 YSYEKL. V was shortened by 1 base and J by 5 bases, with 14 bases between the two germline ends. CDR3 nucleotide sequence: TGCGCCAGCAGCCAAGGCGTAGGACTACTAACCGGGGAGCTGTTTTTT. Its translation: CASSQGVGLLTGELFF.

The chain has TRBV9 and TRBJ1-1, with D unresolved. Looked up from germline, CDR1 is SGDLS and CDR2 is YYNGEE. The V gene lost 3 bases and the J gene lost 5 bases, with 14 bases spanning the gap. The CDR3 is 14 amino acids. The CDR3 DNA reads as TGTGCCAGCAGCGCGGGCCCGGAAAGGACTGAAGCTTTCTTT. Residues: CASSAGPERTEAFF.

The chain carries TRBV28 and TRBJ2-3, with 7 bases that match TRBD2. The CDR3 consists of 13 residues. Germline CDR1 is MDHEN and CDR2 is SYDVKM. With 8 bases clipped from V and 2 bases from J, the junction kept 4 bases outside the gene matches. The CDR3 is CASGRGYTDTQYF. The DNA for the CDR3 is TGTGCCAGCGGGAGGGGATACACAGATACGCAGTATTTT.

This chain uses TRBV19 with TRBJ1-4; D call uncertain. The CDR3 is made up of 11 amino acids. CDR1 is LNHDA and CDR2 is SQIVND in the germline V gene (reference sequence). Trimming removed 7 bases at V and 8 bases at J, with 8 bases between. The CDR3 coding sequence is TGTGCCAGTAACCACGGAGAAAAACTGTTTTTT. It yields the protein CASNHGEKLFF.

This sequence joins TRBV7-2 and TRBJ1-2, with D unclear. This CDR3 comprises 16 residues. Germline CDR1 reads SGHTA; CDR2 reads FQGNSA. Trimming shortened V by 2 bases and J by 8 bases, and 21 bases separated the two germline ends. In nucleotides, the CDR3 is TGTGCCAGCAGCTTACCGATATCCCTACGGGCCTCCGGCTACACCTTC. Translation: CASSLPISLRASGYTF.

V usage is TRBV11-2 and J usage is TRBJ2-4; D is perhaps TRBD1 (6 bases). Germline CDR1 SGHAT, CDR2 FQNNGV. The length of the CDR3 is 12 residues. Deletions cut 5 bases from V and 7 bases from J, with 9 bases between. CDR3 sequence: CASSTGSNIQYF. CDR3 bases: TGTGCCAGCAGCACAGGGTCCAACATTCAGTACTTC.

This clone was seen a single time. This sequence joins TRBV11-2 and TRBJ2-1; D remains unclear. The V gene lost 1 base and the J gene lost 14 bases, with 12 bases spanning the gap. Germline V gene data show CDR1 as SGHAT and CDR2 as FQNNGV. The CDR3 totals 12 residues. This CDR3 is CASSLVPDLEFF. In nucleotides, the CDR3 is TGTGCCAGCAGCTTAGTCCCAGATCTGGAGTTCTTC.

This chain joins TRBV9 and TRBJ2-1; the match to TRBD2 covers 7 bases. With 6 bases clipped from V and 9 bases from J, the junction kept 9 bases outside the gene matches. Germline V CDR1 and CDR2: SGDLS, YYNGEE. The CDR3 has 13 residues. CDR3 bases: TGTGCCAGCACAGCGACTAGCTACGGTGAGCAGTTCTTC. It is translated as CASTATSYGEQFF. Supplemented by reference TRBV9 and TRBJ2-1, the full variable domain reads DSGVTQTPKHLITATGQRVTLRCSPRSGDLSVYWYQQSLDQGLQFLIQYYNGEERAKGNILERFSAQQFPDLHSELNLSSLELGDSALYFCASTATSYGEQFFGPGTRLTVL.

The chain couples TRBV5-8 to TRBJ1-5; TRBD1 matches at 7 bases. J lost 2 bases, V lost 4 bases, and 15 bases had no gene match. This CDR3 spans 18 amino acids. CDR1 SGHTS and CDR2 YDEGEE come from the germline V gene. The DNA for the CDR3 is TGTGCCAGCAGCACCCGGGACAGCGGGTTGTTTGGCAATCAGCCCCAGCATTTT. It encodes CASSTRDSGLFGNQPQHF.

The rearrangement links TRBV6-1 to TRBJ2-1, with 11 bases aligning to TRBD2. The CDR3 spans 14 residues. Germline V CDR1 and CDR2: MNHNS, SASEGT. V shed 6 bases, J shed 7 bases, and the junction held 5 bases outside the gene matches. CDR3 DNA: TGTGCCAGCAGCGTAGCGGGAGGGCAGAATGAGCAGTTCTTC. Amino acids: CASSVAGGQNEQFF.

This chain uses TRBV27 with TRBJ2-7; D is undetermined. Deletions cut 3 bases from V and 2 bases from J, with 17 bases between. CDR3 size: 16 residues. The germline V gene has CDR1 MNHEY and CDR2 SMNVEV (reference sequence). CDR3 region: CASSLFGGHVPYEQYF. For the CDR3, the DNA is TGTGCCAGCAGTTTGTTCGGCGGTCACGTACCCTACGAGCAGTACTTC.

This clone turned up a few times. The rearrangement uses TRBV7-9 and TRBJ1-2; possible D gene TRBD1, 5 bases. The ends were cut back, 4 bases at V and 4 bases at J, with 10 bases in the middle. The CDR3 loop spans 13 amino acids. Germline CDR1 SEHNR, CDR2 FQNEAQ (reference sequence). CDR3 DNA sequence: TGTGCCAGCAGCTGGGACGGCGGCTATGGCTACACCTTC. Its protein product is CASSWDGGYGYTF.